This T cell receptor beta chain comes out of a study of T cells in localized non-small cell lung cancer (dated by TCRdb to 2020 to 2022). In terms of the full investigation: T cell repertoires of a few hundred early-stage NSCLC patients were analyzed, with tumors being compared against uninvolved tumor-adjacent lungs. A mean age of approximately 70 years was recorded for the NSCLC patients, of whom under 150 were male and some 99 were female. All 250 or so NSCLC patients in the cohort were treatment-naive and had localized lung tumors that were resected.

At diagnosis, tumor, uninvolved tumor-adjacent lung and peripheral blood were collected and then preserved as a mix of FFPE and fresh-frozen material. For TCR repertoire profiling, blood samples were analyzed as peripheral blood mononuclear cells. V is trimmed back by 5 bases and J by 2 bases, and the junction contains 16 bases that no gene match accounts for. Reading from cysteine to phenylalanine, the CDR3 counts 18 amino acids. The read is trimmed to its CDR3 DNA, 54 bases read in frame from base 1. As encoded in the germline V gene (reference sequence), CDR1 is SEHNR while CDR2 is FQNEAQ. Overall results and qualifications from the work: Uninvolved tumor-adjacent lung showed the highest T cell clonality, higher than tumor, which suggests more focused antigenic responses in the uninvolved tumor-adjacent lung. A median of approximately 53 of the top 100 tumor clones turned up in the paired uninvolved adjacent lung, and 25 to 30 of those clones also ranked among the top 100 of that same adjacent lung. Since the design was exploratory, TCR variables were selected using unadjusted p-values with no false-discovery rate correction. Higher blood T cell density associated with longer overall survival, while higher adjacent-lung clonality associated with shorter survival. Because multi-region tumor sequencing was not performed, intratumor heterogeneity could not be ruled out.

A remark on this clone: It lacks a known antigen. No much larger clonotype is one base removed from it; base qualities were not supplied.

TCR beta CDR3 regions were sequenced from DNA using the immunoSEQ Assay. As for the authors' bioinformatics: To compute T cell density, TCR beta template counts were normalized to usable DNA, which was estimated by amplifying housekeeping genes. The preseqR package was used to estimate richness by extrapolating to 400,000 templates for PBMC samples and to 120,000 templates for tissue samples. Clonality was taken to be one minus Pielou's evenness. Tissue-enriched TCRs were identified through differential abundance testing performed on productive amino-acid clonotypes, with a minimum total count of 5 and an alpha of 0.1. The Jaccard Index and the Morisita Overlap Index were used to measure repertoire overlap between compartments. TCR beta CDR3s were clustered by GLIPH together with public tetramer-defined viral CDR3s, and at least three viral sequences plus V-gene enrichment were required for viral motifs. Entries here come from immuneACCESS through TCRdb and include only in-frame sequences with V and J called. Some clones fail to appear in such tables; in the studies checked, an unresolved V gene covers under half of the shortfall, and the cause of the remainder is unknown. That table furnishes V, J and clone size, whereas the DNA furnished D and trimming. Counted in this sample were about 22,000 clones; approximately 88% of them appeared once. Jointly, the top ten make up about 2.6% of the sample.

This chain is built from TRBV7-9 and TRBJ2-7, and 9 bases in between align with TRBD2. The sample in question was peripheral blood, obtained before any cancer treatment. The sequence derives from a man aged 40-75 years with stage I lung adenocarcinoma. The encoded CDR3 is CASSMSSAGGRPAYEQYF. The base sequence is TGTGCCAGCAGCATGTCTAGCGCGGGAGGGAGACCCGCCTACGAGCAGTACTTC.